This T cell receptor (beta chain) was profiled in a study of CD8+ T cells in alopecia areata (dated by TCRdb to the late 2010s). About the investigation overall: Treated patients were enrolled in an open-label pilot trial of oral tofacitinib at 5 to 10 mg twice daily for moderate-to-severe alopecia areata. Tofacitinib was given for 6 to 18 months, followed by 6 months of follow-up off drug to assess delayed response and recurrence. For the treated patients, the SALT score, which quantifies what percentage of scalp surface area is affected, served as the measure of disease severity. To study T cell clonal expansion in alopecia areata, the researchers applied high-throughput TCRbeta sequencing to both the C3H/HeJ mouse model and human patients. In humans, TCRbeta sequencing was performed on scalp tissue and on sorted CD4+ and CD8+ peripheral blood T cells from healthy controls and from patients with patchy or totalis/universalis alopecia areata. Tofacitinib-treated patients had biopsies at baseline and at 4 and 24 weeks of treatment, with a later scalp biopsy in several patients. Scalp clonality was compared among normal scalp (n=4), patchy alopecia areata scalp (n=8), and alopecia totalis/universalis scalp (n=8). The RNA source kit depended on sample type: the PAXgene miRNA kit for fixed scalp, the miRNeasy kit for PBMCs, and the RNeasy kit for mouse skin. immunoSEQ multiplex PCR using 35 Vbeta forward primers and 13 Jbeta reverse primers was used to amplify TCRbeta CDR3 regions. Results and caveats for the whole study, not just this receptor: Higher clonality and more expanded CD8+ clones were observed in lesional scalp than in normal scalp, particularly in alopecia totalis/universalis, a finding suggestive of antigenic drive. Shared TCR sequences between patients were less evident than in mice, which may be partly attributable to HLA diversity in the patient population. Because the treated cohort was small and had only one nonresponder, larger studies are needed to examine links between baseline CD8+ expansion and response. Scalp clonality and the number of expanded CD8+ clones among the top 100 scalp clones were significantly decreased by tofacitinib. Unlike mouse skin, which is dominated by gammadelta T cells, normal human skin has resident alphabeta T cells that are also sequenced, and this complicates analysis of the scalp TCR repertoire. During tofacitinib treatment, many expanded lesional clones remained in scalp and blood, and this persistence may partly explain relapse after treatment is stopped.

Reading the label with the study, this specimen's time point is: 20 to 30 weeks on oral tofacitinib. In the paper's terms, the treatment or condition label means: oral pan-JAK inhibitor, 5-10 mg twice daily. Lesional scalp punch biopsies and peripheral blood were collected from alopecia areata patients. PBMCs were separated by density centrifugation and stained for CD3, CD4 and CD8, after which CD4+ and CD8+ T cells were sorted on a FACSAria. Reading the germline V gene gives CDR1 SQVTM and CDR2 ANQGSEA. The V and J ends are trimmed by 4 bases and 1 base, leaving 4 bases between them. From cysteine to phenylalanine, the CDR3 is 11 amino acids long. Kept here is only the CDR3 DNA, which spans 33 bases and is read in frame from base 1. The library was obtained by the immunoSEQ multiplex PCR assay. For TCR sequencing, RNA was extracted from every sample and reverse transcribed into cDNA to serve as template. First-strand cDNA was synthesized with SuperScript III using a 2:1 mix of oligo-dT and random hexamers. Amplification bias was assessed with a synthetic immune receptor repertoire, and residual bias was removed computationally. The authors' pipeline ran thus. Raw reads were preprocessed to remove errors, and CDR3 was defined by IMGT conventions from the conserved cysteine to phenylalanine. To get clonality, Shannon entropy was normalized by log2 of the number of productive unique TCRs and the result was subtracted from 1. Scalp TCRbeta sequences were cross-referenced with sorted blood CD4 and CD8 repertoires so that the CD4 or CD8 identity of scalp clones could be inferred. TCRdb obtained this table from immuneACCESS and retained in-frame rearrangements with V and J assigned. These tables miss some clones; where compared with another copy, unresolved V genes account for less than half of the shortfall, and the remainder is unexplained. V, J and clone size are those of that table, while D and trimming were read from the DNA. Within this sample are 170,000 or so clones, with around 50% of them counted one time only. The top ten constitute around 12% of the sample.

Comment on this clone: Its antigen target is currently unknown. No much larger clonotype is one base removed from it; base qualities were not supplied.

The receptor was derived from a human donor with alopecia areata. Here the chain combines TRBV29-1 and TRBJ1-1; the D gene cannot be named for sure. The material was CD8+ T cells sorted from blood, obtained at week 24, from a patient treated with tofacitinib. This receptor has the CDR3 CSVVGNTEAFF. The nucleotide sequence is given as TGCAGCGTTGTGGGGAACACTGAAGCTTTCTTT.